Sequencing of this T cell receptor (beta chain) was carried out in a study of blood T cells in healthy people across ages (dated by TCRdb to about 2015). Study-wide context: In model experiments, template switching captured roughly one uniquely barcoded TCR beta cDNA molecule for every two T cells. Using deep sequencing normalized with unique cDNA molecular identifiers, the study measured how TCR beta repertoire diversity changes with age. Donors were grouped into four age groups: young (average roughly 15 years), middle-aged (39), aged (roughly 67) and long-lived (over 80). To avoid experimental bias, donors of different ages were distributed randomly across sequencing lanes. The study analyzed two additional independent replicas of 1 million unique cDNA reads from the same blood draw for two donors, one aged 18 to 29 and one aged 80 or older.

Note on this clonotype: It lacks a known antigen. Base qualities are not recorded, but no much larger clone differs from it by a single base.

Beyond this particular receptor, the publication reports: Total diversity estimates from one million sequenced T cells were considered lower bounds and underestimates. Because donor CMV infection status was unknown, age-related changes in expanded clonotypes were potentially confounded. Because profiling used bulk unsorted PBMCs, naive and antigen-experienced compartments could not be compared conclusively. There was a strong correlation between observed TCR beta diversity and the percentage of naive T cells measured by flow cytometry. Compared with the aged group, the long-lived group had more naive CD4+ T cells, fewer expanded clones and increased TCR diversity, suggesting age selection. As age increased, observed TCR beta diversity per million T cells dropped in a roughly linear way, and a significant reduction was already evident by age 40.

Receptor libraries were prepared by 5' RACE. TCRdb lists the instrument as Illumina HiSeq 2500. A second PCR of 7 to 11 cycles was performed with a sample-barcoded 5' primer and a J-beta primer mix. A unique molecular identifier was introduced onto each TCR beta cDNA molecule by a template-switch 5' adaptor carrying 12 random nucleotides. At least 2.5 million CDR3-containing paired-end reads were obtained from each sample. First-strand cDNA was synthesized from all RNA with the Mint cDNA synthesis kit, primed by a TRBC-specific oligonucleotide. After uracil-DNA glycosylase treatment, a first 18-cycle PCR used universal primers M1SS and BC2_uni_R on all cDNA. The study's own analysis went as follows. For normalization, 1 million high-quality reads, each with a distinct molecular identifier, were randomly selected from each sample. Instead of being binned into consensus sequences, reads that shared molecular identifiers were thrown out. MiTCR, with a Q25 quality threshold and the strictest error-elimination algorithm, was used for CDR3 identification, clonotype clustering and error correction. A nonparametric unseen species model with Euler transformation was used to estimate lower-bound total TCR beta diversity. The raw public data were reprocessed by TCRdb itself: fastp quality trimming at Q25, MiXCR clonotype calling, in-frame beta chains only. Every CDR3 protein is listed once, alongside the most common genes and DNA of its rows. The V and J calls were not made by the authors but by TCRdb's processing. The sample has 650,000 or so distinct CDR3 sequences on record, about 51% of them singletons. Approximately 12% of the sample is in the top ten clones.

Based on the germline V gene (reference sequence), the CDR1 and CDR2 sequences are LGHDT and YNNKEL. At the junction V is shortened by 0 bases and J by 2 bases; bases outside the gene matches: 6. The cysteine opens and the phenylalanine closes a CDR3 of 16 amino acids. CDR3 DNA only is kept here, 48 bases in frame from base 1. The donors were some 36 Caucasian individuals from Russia, aged roughly 6 to 90 years, who were systemically healthy. Each donor gave ten milliliters of peripheral blood, drawn into EDTA-treated Vacutainer tubes. PBMCs were isolated by Ficoll-Paque density-gradient centrifugation, with at least 6 million obtained per sample. Trizol reagent was used to extract total RNA from PBMCs, with at least 5 micrograms per sample. For every donor, flow cytometry on a PBMC aliquot measured the percentage of naive CD45RAhigh/CD27high T cells.

The sequence was obtained from a woman aged 80 or older in good health. Input material: blood. The rearranged segments are TRBV3-1 and TRBJ2-5, with 7 bases in between that match TRBD1. The CDR3 protein: CASSQDLGQIQETQYF. The nucleotide sequence reads TGTGCCAGCAGCCAAGATTTGGGACAGATACAAGAGACCCAGTACTTC.